This T cell receptor beta chain was identified in a study of primary melanoma T cells and metastatic recurrence. The germline V gene has CDR1 MNHGY and CDR2 SAAAGT. The ends lost 4 bases at V and 4 bases at J; junction bases unmatched: 7. This CDR3 has 16 amino acids. Sequencing used immunoSEQ multiplex PCR; TCRdb keeps in-frame clones, though not all of them. The repertoire holds 400 to 450 clones, with 79% as singletons. The genes are TRBV6-8 and TRBJ1-3, with 10 bases fitting TRBD1. This clonotype was obtained from a human donor with melanoma. Sequencing was done on a sample of melanoma tumor tissue. The CDR3 loop reads CASSFRQGADGNTIYF. For the CDR3, the DNA is TGTGCCAGCAGTTTCCGACAGGGGGCTGACGGAAACACCATATATTTT.